The clone carrying this TCR beta chain has ten or more counts. As yet, its antigen is unknown. This record belongs to a study of Graves' ophthalmopathy and Graves' hyperthyroidism. Overall study results and limits: Ophthalmopathy progression cases were predicted by the model with 70.59% sensitivity and approximately 74% specificity. Ophthalmopathy versus stable hyperthyroidism: 13-signature model gave 87.88% sensitivity, 81.08% specificity.

As the template, RNA transcripts were used to amplify TCR beta CDR3 regions. An opening RT-PCR round employed HTBI primers and preceded a second-round multiplex PCR. TCRdb analysed the multiplex PCR reads with MiXCR anew, one entry per CDR3 protein. The sample lists some 380,000 distinct CDR3 sequences, 15% to 19% occurring once. The authors defined stable hyperthyroidism as no ophthalmopathy within 18 months of follow-up. Patients newly diagnosed with hyperthyroidism, under 2 months' duration, were aged 18 to 65, the study reports. This CDR3 has 13 amino acids. In germline, CDR1 is WSHSY, CDR2 SAAADI. The V end was cut by 7 bases, the J end by 9 bases, with 13 bases between.

Specimen: peripheral blood. The clonotype originates from a woman under 30 with stable Graves' hyperthyroidism. This chain uses TRBV10-2 with TRBJ1-6; D call uncertain. This CDR3 reads CASTRHSSSPLHF. The CDR3, as DNA: TGCGCCAGCACCCGTCATAGCAGTTCACCCCTCCACTTT.